This T cell receptor beta chain was identified during a study of T-cell memory formation after mild COVID-19. Study-wide results and limits: The pre-infection memory compartment contained some responding clones, suggesting cross-reactive memory joined.

The CDR3 has 10 residues. Germline CDR1 SEHNR, CDR2 FQNEAQ (reference sequence). The V gene lost 7 bases and the J gene lost 6 bases, with 6 bases spanning the gap. In TCRdb, the 5' RACE reads were re-called with MiXCR into one record per CDR3 protein. The sample shows a few hundred thousand distinct CDR3 sequences, more than 20% of them seen only once. This clonotype was seen more than once but under ten times. The target antigen is unknown. The receptor's source is a young man who had mild COVID-19 (a few samples of this study predate the infection). Cell type and time point are not known. The chain has TRBV7-9 and TRBJ1-1; D uncertain. Sample: PBMCs or a T cell subset sorted from them (not recorded which). CDR3 nucleotide sequence: TGTGCCAGCACCCCCTCTGAAGCTTTCTTT. Encoded protein: CASTPSEAFF.